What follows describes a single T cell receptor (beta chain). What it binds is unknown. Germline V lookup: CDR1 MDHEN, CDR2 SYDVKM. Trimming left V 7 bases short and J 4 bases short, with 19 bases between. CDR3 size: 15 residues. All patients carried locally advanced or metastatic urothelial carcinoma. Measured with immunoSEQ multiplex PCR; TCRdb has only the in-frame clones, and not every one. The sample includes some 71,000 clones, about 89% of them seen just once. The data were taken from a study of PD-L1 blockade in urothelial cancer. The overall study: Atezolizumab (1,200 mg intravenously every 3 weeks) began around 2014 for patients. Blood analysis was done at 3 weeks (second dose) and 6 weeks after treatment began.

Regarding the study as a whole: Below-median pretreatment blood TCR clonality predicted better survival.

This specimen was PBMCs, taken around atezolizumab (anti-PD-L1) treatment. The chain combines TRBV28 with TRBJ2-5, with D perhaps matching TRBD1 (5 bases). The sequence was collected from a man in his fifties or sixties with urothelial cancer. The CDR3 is CASTSPVQRGETQYF. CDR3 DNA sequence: TGTGCCAGCACCTCCCCCGTTCAAAGGGGAGAGACCCAGTACTTC.